This T cell receptor beta chain was sequenced for a study of shared clonotypes between healthy human individuals. Findings of the study overall: Despite large depth, sorted-subset datasets appeared incompletely sequenced.

Deletions cut 5 bases from V and 0 bases from J, with 12 bases between. CDR3 length: 15 residues. Germline V CDR1 and CDR2: SGHAT, FQNNGV. Investigators spread the genomic DNA of each subset evenly over several immunoSEQ plates. The data were produced by immunoSEQ multiplex PCR, yet TCRdb's version contains in-frame clones alone and is incomplete. The sample records about 79,000 clones, roughly two thirds being singletons. About this clone itself: The antigen remains undetermined. The sample carries other DNA sequences with the same CDR3.

The source of this sequence is a young man in good health. This chain joins TRBV11-2 and TRBJ2-3, with D possibly TRBD1 on 7 matching bases. Input material: memory CD8+ T cells sorted from blood. Subset meaning: CD45RO+ cells pooled with CCR7-negative TemRA cells. This chain's CDR3 is CASSLRGTSTDTQYF. CDR3 nucleotides: TGTGCCAGCAGCCTCAGGGGGACTAGCACAGATACGCAGTATTTT.